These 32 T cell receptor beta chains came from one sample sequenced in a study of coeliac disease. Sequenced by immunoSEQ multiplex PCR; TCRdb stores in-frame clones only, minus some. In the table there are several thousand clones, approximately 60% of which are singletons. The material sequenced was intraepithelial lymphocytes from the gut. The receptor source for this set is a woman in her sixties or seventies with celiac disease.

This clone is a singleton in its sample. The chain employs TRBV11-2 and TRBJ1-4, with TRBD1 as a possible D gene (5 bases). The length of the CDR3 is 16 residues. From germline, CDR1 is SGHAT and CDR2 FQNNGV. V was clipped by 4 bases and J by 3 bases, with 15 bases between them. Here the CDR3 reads CASSSNRGRPNEKLFF. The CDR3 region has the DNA TGTGCCAGCAGCTCGAACCGGGGGAGGCCTAATGAAAAACTGTTTTTT.

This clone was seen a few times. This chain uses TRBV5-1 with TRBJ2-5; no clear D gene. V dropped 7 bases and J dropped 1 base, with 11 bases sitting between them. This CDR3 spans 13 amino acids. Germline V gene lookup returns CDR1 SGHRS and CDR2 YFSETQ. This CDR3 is CASSVYGQETQYF. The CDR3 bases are TGCGCCAGCTCGGTCTACGGCCAAGAGACCCAGTACTTC.

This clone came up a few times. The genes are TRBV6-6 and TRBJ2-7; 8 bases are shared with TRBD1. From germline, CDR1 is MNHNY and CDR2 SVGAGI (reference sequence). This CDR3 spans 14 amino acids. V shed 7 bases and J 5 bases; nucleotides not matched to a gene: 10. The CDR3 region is CASIRAGGSDEQYF. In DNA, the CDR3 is TGTGCCAGCATCAGGGCAGGGGGCAGTGACGAGCAGTACTTC.

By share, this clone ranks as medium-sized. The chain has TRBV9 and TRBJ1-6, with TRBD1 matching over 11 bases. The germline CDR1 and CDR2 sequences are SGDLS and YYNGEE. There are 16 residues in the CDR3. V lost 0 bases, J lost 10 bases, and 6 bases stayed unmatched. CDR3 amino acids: CASSVEDRGLGSPLHF. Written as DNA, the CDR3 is TGTGCCAGCAGCGTAGAGGACAGGGGGCTGGGGTCACCCCTCCACTTT. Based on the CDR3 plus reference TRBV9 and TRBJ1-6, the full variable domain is DSGVTQTPKHLITATGQRVTLRCSPRSGDLSVYWYQQSLDQGLQFLIQYYNGEERAKGNILERFSAQQFPDLHSELNLSSLELGDSALYFCASSVEDRGLGSPLHFGNGTRLTVT.

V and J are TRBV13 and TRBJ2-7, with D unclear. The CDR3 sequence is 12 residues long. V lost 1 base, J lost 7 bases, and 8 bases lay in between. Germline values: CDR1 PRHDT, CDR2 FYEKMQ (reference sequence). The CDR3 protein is CASSLVGEEQYF. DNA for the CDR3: TGTGCCAGCAGCTTAGTAGGAGAAGAGCAGTACTTC.

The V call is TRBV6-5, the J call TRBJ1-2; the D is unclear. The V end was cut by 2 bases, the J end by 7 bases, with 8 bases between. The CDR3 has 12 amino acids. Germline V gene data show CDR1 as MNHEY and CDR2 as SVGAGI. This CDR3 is CASSYAAGGYTF. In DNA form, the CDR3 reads TGTGCCAGCAGTTACGCGGCCGGTGGCTACACCTTC.

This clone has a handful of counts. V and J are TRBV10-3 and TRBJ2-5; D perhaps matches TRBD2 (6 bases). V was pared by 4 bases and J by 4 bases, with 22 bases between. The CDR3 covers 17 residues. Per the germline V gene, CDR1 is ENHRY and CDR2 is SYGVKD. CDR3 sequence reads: CAISGPVGGSAPETQYF. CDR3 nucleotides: TGTGCCATCAGTGGCCCGGTGGGGGGTAGCGCCCCAGAGACCCAGTACTTC.

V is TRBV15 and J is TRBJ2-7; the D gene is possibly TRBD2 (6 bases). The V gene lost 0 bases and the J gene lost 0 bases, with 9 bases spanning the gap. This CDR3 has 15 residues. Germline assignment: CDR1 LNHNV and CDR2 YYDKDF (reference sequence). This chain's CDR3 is CATSREAGSSYEQYF. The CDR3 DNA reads TGTGCCACCAGCAGAGAGGCGGGGAGCTCCTACGAGCAGTACTTC.

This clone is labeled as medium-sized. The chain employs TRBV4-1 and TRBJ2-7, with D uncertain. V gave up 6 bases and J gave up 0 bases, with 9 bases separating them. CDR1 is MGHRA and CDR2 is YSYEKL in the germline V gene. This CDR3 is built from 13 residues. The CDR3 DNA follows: TGCGCCAGCAGAGGTAGGAGCTCCTACGAGCAGTACTTC. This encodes CASRGRSSYEQYF.

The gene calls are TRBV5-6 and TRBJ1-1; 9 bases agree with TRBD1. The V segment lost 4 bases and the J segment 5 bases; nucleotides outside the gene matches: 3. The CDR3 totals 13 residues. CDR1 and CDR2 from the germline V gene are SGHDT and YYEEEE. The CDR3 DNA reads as TGTGCCAGCAGCGGACAGGGGTTGACTGAAGCTTTCTTT. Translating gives CASSGQGLTEAFF.

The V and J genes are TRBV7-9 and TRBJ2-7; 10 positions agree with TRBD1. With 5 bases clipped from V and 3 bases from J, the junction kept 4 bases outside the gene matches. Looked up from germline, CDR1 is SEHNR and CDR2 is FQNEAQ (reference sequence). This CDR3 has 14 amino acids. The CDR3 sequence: CASSLGQGIYEQYF. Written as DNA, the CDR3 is TGTGCCAGCAGCCTGGGACAGGGGATCTACGAGCAGTACTTC.

The CDR3 DNA reads TGCAGCGTTGCCCAGTTTTCTAACTATGGCTACACCTTC. This codes for CSVAQFSNYGYTF. The rearrangement joins TRBV29-1 to TRBJ1-2; D not certain. V was pared by 4 bases and J by 0 bases, with 9 bases between. CDR1 is SQVTM and CDR2 is ANQGSEA in the germline V gene. The CDR3 loop spans 13 amino acids. The full variable domain, with the rest looked up from reference TRBV29-1 and TRBJ1-2, is SAVISQKPSRDICQRGTSLTIQCQVDSQVTMMFWYRQQPGQSLTLIATANQGSEATYESGFVIDKFPISRPNLTFSTLTVSNMSPEDSSIYLCSVAQFSNYGYTFGSGTRLTVV.

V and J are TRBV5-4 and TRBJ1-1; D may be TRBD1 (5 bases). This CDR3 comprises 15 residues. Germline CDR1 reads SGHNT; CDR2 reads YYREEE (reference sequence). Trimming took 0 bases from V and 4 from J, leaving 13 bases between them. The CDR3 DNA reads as TGTGCCAGCAGCTTGGCTTTAGGGGAAGTCACTGAAGCTTTCTTT. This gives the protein CASSLALGEVTEAFF.

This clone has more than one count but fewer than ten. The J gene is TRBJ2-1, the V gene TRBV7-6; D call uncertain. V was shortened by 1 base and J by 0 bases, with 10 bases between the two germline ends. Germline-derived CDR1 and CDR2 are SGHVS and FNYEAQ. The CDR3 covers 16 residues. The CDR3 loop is CASSLGSASSYNEQFF. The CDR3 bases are TGTGCCAGCAGCTTAGGCTCTGCGAGCTCCTACAATGAGCAGTTCTTC.

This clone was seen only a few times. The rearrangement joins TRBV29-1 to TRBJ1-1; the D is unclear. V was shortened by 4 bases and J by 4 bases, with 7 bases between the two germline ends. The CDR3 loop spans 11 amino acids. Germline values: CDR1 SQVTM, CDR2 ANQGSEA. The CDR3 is CSVGEGTEAFF. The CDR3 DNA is TGCAGCGTTGGTGAGGGCACTGAAGCTTTCTTT.

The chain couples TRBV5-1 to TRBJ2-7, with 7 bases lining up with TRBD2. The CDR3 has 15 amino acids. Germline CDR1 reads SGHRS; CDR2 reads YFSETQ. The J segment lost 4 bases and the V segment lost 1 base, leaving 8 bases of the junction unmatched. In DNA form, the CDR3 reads TGCGCCAGCAGCTTGCTTCCCCCGGGGGGTTACGAGCAGTACTTC. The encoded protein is CASSLLPPGGYEQYF.

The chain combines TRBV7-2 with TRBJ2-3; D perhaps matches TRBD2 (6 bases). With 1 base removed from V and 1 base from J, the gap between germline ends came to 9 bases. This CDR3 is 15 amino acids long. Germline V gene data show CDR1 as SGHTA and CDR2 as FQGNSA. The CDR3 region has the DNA TGTGCCAGCAGCTTAGTTGGCGGGGGCACAGATACGCAGTATTTT. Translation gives CASSLVGGGTDTQYF.

The CDR3 spells CASSLFIFSGFPLGPGNTIYF. CDR3 coding DNA: TGTGCCAGCAGTTTATTTATCTTCAGCGGGTTTCCCCTCGGGCCCGGAAACACCATATATTTT. The rearrangement joins TRBV28 to TRBJ1-3; D gene ambiguous. V shed 1 base and J shed 4 bases, with 29 bases lying between them. Germline CDR1 is MDHEN and CDR2 is SYDVKM. The CDR3 loop spans 21 amino acids.

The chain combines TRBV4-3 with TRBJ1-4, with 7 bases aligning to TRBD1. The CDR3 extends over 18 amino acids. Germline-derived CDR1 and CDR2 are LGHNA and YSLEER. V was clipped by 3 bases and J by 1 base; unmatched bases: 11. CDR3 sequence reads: CASSQSRGAFRTNEKLFF. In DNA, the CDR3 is TGCGCCAGCAGCCAGTCCAGGGGGGCTTTTAGAACTAATGAAAAACTGTTTTTT.

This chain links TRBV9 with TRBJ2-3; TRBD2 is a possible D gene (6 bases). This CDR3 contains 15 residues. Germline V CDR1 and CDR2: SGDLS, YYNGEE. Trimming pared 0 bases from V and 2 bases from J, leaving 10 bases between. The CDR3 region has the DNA TGTGCCAGCAGCGTAGGTTGGACTAACACAGATACGCAGTATTTT. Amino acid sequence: CASSVGWTNTDTQYF.

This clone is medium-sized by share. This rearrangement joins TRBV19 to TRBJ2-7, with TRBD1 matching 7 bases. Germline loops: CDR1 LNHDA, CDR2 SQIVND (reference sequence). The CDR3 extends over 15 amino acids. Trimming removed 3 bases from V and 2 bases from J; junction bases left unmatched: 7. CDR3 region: CASSMDTGTAYEQYF. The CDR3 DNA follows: TGTGCCAGTAGTATGGATACCGGGACAGCCTACGAGCAGTACTTC.

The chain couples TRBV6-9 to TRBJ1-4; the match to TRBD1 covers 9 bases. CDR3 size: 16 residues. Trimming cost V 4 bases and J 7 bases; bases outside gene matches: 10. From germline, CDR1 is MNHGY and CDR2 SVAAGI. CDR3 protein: CASSLPRTGECEKLFF. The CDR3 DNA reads TGTGCCAGCAGTTTACCGCGGACAGGGGAGTGTGAAAAACTGTTTTTT.

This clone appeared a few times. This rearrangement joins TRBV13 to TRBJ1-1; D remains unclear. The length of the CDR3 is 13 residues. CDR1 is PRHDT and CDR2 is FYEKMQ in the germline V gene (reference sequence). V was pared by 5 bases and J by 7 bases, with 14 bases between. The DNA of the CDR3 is TGTGCCAGCAGCCTTCAGACTGATGTTGAAGCTTTCTTT. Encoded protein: CASSLQTDVEAFF.

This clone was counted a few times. CDR3 bases: TGTGCCAGCAACGAAAGGGTTAGCGGGAGGTTGGGTCAAGAGACCCAGTACTTC. It codes for CASNERVSGRLGQETQYF. This chain connects TRBV2 to TRBJ2-5, with 10 bases lining up with TRBD2. Germline V gives CDR1 SNHLY, CDR2 FYNNEI. CDR3 size: 18 residues. V dropped 7 bases and J dropped 2; count of bases not matched to a gene: 16.

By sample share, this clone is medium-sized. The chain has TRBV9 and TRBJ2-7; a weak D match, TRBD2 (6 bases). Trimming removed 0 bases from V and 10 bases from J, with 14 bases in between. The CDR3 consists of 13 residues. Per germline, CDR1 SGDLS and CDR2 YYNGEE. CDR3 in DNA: TGTGCCAGCAGCGTAGGCGGTAGCGGCTACCAGTACTTC. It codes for CASSVGGSGYQYF.

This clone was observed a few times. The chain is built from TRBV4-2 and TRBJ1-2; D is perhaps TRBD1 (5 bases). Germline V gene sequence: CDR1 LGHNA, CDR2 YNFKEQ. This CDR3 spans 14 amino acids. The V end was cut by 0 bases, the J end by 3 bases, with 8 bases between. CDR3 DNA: TGTGCCAGCAGCCAAGATGGCAGGGACTATGGCTACACCTTC. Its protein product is CASSQDGRDYGYTF.

The chain's CDR3 is CASSIDPGTDTQYF. In nucleotides, the CDR3 is TGTGCCAGTAGTATAGACCCGGGCACAGATACGCAGTATTTT. The rearrangement joins TRBV19 to TRBJ2-3, with D unclear. Germline-derived CDR1 and CDR2 are LNHDA and SQIVND (reference sequence). CDR3 size: 14 residues. V was pared by 0 bases and J by 1 base, with 5 bases between.

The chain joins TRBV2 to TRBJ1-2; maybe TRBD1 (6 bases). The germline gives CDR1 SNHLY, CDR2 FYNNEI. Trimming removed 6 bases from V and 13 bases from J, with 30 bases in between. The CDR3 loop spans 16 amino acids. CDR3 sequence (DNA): TGTGCCAGCAGGGATATCCCGGCTGCGGTGGCAGGGGTGGGCACCTTC. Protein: CASRDIPAAVAGVGTF.

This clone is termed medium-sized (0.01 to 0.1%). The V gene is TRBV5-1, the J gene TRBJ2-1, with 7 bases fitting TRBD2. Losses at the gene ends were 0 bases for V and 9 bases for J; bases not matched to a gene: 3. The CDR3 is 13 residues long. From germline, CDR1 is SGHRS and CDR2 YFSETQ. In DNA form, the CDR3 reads TGCGCCAGCAGCTTGGTAAGGGAGGGTGAGCAGTTCTTC. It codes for CASSLVREGEQFF.

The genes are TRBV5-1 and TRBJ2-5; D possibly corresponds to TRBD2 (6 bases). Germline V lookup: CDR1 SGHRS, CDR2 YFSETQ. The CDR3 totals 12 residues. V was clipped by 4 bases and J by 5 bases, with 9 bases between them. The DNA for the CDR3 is TGCGCCAGCAGCCCCAGCGGGGAGACCCAGTACTTC. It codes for CASSPSGETQYF.

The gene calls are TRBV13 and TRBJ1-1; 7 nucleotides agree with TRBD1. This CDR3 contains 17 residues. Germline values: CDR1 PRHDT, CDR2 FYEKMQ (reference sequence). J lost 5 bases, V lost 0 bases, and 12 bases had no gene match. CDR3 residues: CASSLGMITGVTTEAFF. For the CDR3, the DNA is TGTGCCAGCAGCTTAGGCATGATAACAGGGGTCACGACTGAAGCTTTCTTT.

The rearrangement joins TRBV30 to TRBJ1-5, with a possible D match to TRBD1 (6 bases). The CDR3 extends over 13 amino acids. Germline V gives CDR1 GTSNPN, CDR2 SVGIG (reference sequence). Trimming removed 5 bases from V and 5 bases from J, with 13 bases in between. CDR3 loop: CAWQRGYDQPQHF. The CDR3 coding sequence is TGTGCCTGGCAAAGGGGGTACGATCAGCCCCAGCATTTT.